The present TCR beta chain was sequenced within a study of blood T cell repertoires in COVID-19 (dated by TCRdb to the early 2020s). The study in broad terms: Samples covering the acute and convalescent phases of COVID-19 were provided by collaborators in the United States, Italy and Spain. The material from the prospective study consisted of cDNA or gDNA derived from T cells, B-cell-depleted T cells, or PBMCs. The dataset comprised deeply sampled blood TCRbeta repertoires from subjects exposed to, actively infected with, or recovered from COVID-19. The repertoires were released in a freely available public database intended as a resource for research on the immune response to SARS-CoV-2. Samples came from the ongoing ImmuneRACE study (first 160 participants) plus 1,254 subjects from 6 global collaborators. Nearly every sample came with metadata listing a de-identified subject ID, COVID-19 status, age in years and sex. Where available, HLA class I and class II types were obtained from metadata supplied by the sample provider rather than from assay-based typing.

For this clone: Its antigen specificity is not known. Per-nucleotide qualities are absent, and no much larger clonotype sits a single base away.

TCRbeta CDR3 regions were amplified from genomic DNA by means of the immunoSEQ Assay, a bias-controlled multiplex PCR. In the authors' own workflow: Nucleated cell counts per sample were estimated from amplification of reference gene primers within the assay. Sequence reads were collapsed and filtered to measure the absolute abundance of every unique TCRbeta CDR3 rearrangement. For each sample, productive Simpson clonality was calculated by taking the square root of Simpson's diversity index across productive rearrangements. TCRdb took this table from immuneACCESS and kept in-frame rearrangements with V and J called. Such tables lack part of the clones; where checked against another copy, unresolved V genes explain under half of the gap, and the rest is unexplained. The V and J calls and clone size are taken from that table; D and trimming were inferred from the DNA. The sample data list 300,000 to 350,000 clones, and roughly 87% of these were observed just once. Jointly, the top ten make up roughly 1% of the sample.

Study-level results and caveats: The amount of clinical and demographic metadata varied by source and participant and was provided uncurated.

Enrolling through a virtual design, the prospective study's participants ranged in age from roughly 18 to 95 years and lived across about two dozen United States geographic areas. In the prospective study, participants were assigned to cohorts based on the clinical history participants reported in a screening survey and a study questionnaire. ImmuneRACE Cohort 3 recovered participants were defined by two consecutive negative NP/OP PCR tests, healthcare professional clearance, or symptom resolution. Each participant in the prospective study had whole blood, serum and a nasopharyngeal or oropharyngeal swab collected by mobile phlebotomists. Additional blood draws and questionnaires over an approximately 2-month period could optionally be provided by prospective study participants. Before DNA extraction, blood samples from the prospective study were shipped at room temperature or frozen. The junction shows trimming of 5 bases on V and 4 bases on J, plus 20 bases between the germline ends. Reading from cysteine to phenylalanine, the CDR3 counts 16 amino acids. Of the read, only the CDR3 DNA is kept; its 48 bases are in frame from base 1. The germline V gene encodes CDR1 SGHTA and CDR2 FQGNSA.

The chain is assembled from TRBV7-2 and TRBJ2-5; a tentative D call is TRBD1 (5 bases match). Sequenced material: PBMCs or T cells enriched from blood (not recorded which). This TCR was recovered from a woman aged 30 to 39 who had recovered from COVID-19. The nucleotides read TGTGCCAGCAGCCCGCGGACACAAGGGGTTCTAGAGACCCAGTACTTC. This yields the protein CASSPRTQGVLETQYF.